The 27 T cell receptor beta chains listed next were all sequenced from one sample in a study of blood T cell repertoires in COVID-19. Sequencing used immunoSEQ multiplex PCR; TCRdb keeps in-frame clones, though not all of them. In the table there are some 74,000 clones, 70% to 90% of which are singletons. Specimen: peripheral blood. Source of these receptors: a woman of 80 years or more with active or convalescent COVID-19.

The CDR3 coding sequence is TGTGCCAGCAGTTTCGATCATAGCTCCTATAATTCACCCCTCCACTTT. Amino acid sequence: CASSFDHSSYNSPLHF. This chain connects TRBV28 to TRBJ1-6; no definite D call. CDR1 MDHEN and CDR2 SYDVKM come from the germline V gene. This CDR3 is built from 16 residues. V was clipped by 3 bases and J by 0 bases, with 9 bases between them.

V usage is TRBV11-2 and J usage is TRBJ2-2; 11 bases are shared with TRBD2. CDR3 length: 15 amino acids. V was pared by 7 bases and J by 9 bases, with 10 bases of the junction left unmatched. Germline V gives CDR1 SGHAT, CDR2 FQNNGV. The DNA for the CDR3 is TGTGCCAGCAATATAATGACTAGCGGGGACCGGGAGCTGTTTTTT. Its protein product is CASNIMTSGDRELFF.

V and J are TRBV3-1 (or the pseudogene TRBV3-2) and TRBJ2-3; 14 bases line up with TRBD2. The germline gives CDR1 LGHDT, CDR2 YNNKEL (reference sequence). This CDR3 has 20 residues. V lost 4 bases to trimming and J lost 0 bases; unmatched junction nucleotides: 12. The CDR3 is CASSPRGLAGGLFSTDTQYF. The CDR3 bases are TGTGCCAGCAGCCCCCGCGGACTAGCGGGAGGTCTCTTTAGCACAGATACGCAGTATTTT.

The CDR3 is CASSGDSENSPLHF. The CDR3 nucleotides are TGTGCCAGCAGCGGGGACAGTGAGAATTCACCCCTCCACTTT. The V and J genes are TRBV7-9 and TRBJ1-6; 7 nucleotides match TRBD1. Germline V gene sequence: CDR1 SEHNR, CDR2 FQNEAQ (reference sequence). With 5 bases clipped from V and 7 bases from J, the junction kept 5 bases outside the gene matches. This CDR3 spans 14 amino acids.

The CDR3 reads CASSQVSLAGTGELFF. In DNA form, the CDR3 reads TGTGCCAGCAGCCAAGTTTCGCTAGCTGGGACCGGGGAGCTGTTTTTT. J is TRBJ2-2 and V is TRBV14; a weak D match, TRBD2 (5 bases). V lost 1 base, J lost 5 bases, and 14 bases lay in between. The CDR3 is 16 amino acids. Germline CDR1 is SGHDN and CDR2 is FVKESK. Supplemented by reference TRBV14 and TRBJ2-2, the full variable domain reads EAGVTQFPSHSVIEKGQTVTLRCDPISGHDNLYWYRRVMGKEIKFLLHFVKESKQDESGMPNNRFLAERTGGTYSTLKVQPAELEDSGVYFCASSQVSLAGTGELFFGEGSRLTVL.

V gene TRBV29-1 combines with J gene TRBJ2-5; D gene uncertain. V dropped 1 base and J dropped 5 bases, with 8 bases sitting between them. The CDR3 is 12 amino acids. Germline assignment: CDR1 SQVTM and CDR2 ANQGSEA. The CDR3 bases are TGCAGCGTTGAAGGGCTCGTGGAGACCCAGTACTTC. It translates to CSVEGLVETQYF.

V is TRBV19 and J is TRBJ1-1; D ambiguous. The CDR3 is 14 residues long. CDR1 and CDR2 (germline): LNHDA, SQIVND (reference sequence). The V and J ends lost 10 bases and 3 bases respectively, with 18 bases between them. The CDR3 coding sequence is TGTGCCACCTCACTCCGGCGGTCGGACACTGAAGCTTTCTTT. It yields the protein CATSLRRSDTEAFF.

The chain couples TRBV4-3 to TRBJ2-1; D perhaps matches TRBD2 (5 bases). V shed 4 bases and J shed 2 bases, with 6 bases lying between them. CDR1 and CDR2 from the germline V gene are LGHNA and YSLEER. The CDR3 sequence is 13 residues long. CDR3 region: CASSRTPYNEQFF. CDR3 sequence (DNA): TGCGCCAGCAGCCGGACTCCCTACAATGAGCAGTTCTTC.

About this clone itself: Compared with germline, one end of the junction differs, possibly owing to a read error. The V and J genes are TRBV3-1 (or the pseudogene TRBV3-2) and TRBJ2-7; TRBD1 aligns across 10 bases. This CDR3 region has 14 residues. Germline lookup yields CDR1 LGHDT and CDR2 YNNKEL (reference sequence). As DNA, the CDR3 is TGTGTCAGCACCAACGGGGACAGGGGCAACGAGCAGTACTTC. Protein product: CVSTNGDRGNEQYF.

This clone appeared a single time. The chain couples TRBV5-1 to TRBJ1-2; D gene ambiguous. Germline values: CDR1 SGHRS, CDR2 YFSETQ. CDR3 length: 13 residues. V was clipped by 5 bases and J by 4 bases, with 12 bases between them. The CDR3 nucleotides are TGCGCCAGCAGACCCTGGGAGGGCTATGGCTACACCTTC. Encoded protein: CASRPWEGYGYTF.

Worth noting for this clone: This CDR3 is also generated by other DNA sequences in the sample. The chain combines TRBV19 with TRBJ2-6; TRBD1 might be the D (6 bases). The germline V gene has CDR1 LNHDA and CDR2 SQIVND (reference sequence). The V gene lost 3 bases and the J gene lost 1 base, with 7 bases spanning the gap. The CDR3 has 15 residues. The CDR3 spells CASSIRGSGANVLTF. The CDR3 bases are TGTGCCAGTAGTATCAGGGGATCTGGGGCCAACGTCCTGACTTTC. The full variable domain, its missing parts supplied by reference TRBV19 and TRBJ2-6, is DGGITQSPKYLFRKEGQNVTLSCEQNLNHDAMYWYRQDPGQGLRLIYYSQIVNDFQKGDIAEGYSVSREKKESFPLTVTSAQKNPTAFYLCASSIRGSGANVLTFGAGSRLTVL.

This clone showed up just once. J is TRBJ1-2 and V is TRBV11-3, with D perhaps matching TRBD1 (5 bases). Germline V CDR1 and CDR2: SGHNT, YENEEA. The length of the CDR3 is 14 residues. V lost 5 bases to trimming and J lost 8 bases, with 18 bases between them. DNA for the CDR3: TGTGCCAGCAGCCTCACGGGAGGGGCGGGCGGCTACACCTTC. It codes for CASSLTGGAGGYTF.

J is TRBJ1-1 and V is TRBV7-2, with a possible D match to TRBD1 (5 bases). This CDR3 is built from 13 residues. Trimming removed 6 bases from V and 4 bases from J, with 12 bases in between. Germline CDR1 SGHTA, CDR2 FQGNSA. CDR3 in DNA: TGTGCCAGCAGTGGACAACCCGGCACTGAAGCTTTCTTT. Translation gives CASSGQPGTEAFF.

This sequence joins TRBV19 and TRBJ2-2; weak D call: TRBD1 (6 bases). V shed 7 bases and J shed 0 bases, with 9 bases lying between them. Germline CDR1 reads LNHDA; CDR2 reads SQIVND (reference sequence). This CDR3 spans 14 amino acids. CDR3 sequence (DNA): TGTGCCAGTAAAGAGGGGGCGAACACCGGGGAGCTGTTTTTT. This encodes CASKEGANTGELFF. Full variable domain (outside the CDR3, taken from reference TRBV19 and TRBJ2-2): DGGITQSPKYLFRKEGQNVTLSCEQNLNHDAMYWYRQDPGQGLRLIYYSQIVNDFQKGDIAEGYSVSREKKESFPLTVTSAQKNPTAFYLCASKEGANTGELFFGEGSRLTVL.

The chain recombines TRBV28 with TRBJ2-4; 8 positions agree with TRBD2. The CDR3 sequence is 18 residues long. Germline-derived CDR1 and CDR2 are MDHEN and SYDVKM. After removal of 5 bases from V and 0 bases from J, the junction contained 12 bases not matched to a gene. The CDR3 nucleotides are TGTGCCAGCAGTAGCGGGGGCCCCACCCCGCGAGCCAAAAACATTCAGTACTTC. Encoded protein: CASSSGGPTPRAKNIQYF.

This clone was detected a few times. CDR3 residues: CASSLWPYEQYF. The CDR3 DNA follows: TGTGCCAGCAGTTTGTGGCCTTACGAGCAGTACTTC. The chain links TRBV28 to TRBJ2-7; no clear D gene. The CDR3 sequence is 12 residues long. Trimming stripped 3 bases from V and 4 bases from J, with 7 bases between. Germline CDR1 reads MDHEN; CDR2 reads SYDVKM.

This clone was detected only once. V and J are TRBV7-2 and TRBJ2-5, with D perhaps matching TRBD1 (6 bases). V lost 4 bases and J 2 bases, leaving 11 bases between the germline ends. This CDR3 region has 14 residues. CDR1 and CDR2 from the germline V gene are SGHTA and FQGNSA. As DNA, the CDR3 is TGTGCCAGCAGCTCCGGACAGCCACAAGAGACCCAGTACTTC. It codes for CASSSGQPQETQYF.

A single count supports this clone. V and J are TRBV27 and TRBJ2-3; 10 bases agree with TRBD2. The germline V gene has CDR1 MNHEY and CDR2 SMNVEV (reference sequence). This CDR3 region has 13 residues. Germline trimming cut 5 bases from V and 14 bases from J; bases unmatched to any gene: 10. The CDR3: CASSTTSGMGGYF. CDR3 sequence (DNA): TGTGCCAGCAGTACAACTAGCGGGATGGGGGGGTATTTT.

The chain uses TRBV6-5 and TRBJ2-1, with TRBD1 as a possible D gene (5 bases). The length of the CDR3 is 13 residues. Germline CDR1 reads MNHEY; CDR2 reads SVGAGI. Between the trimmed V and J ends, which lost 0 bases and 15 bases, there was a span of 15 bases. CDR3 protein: CASSYSGLQGRFF. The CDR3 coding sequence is TGTGCCAGCAGTTACTCAGGCCTTCAGGGCCGGTTCTTC.

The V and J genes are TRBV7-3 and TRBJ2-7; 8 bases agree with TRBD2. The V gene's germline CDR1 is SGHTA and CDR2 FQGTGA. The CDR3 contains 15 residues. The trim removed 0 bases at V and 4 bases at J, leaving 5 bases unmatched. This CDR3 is CASSLTDGREYEQYF. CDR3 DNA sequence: TGTGCCAGCAGCTTAACGGACGGGAGGGAGTACGAGCAGTACTTC.

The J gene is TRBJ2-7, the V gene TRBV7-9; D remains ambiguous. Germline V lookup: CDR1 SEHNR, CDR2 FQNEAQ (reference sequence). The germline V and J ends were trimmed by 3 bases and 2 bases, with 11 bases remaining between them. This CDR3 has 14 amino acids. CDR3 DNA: TGTGCCAGCAGCTTTCCTGAGCCGGCCTACGAGCAGTACTTC. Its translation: CASSFPEPAYEQYF. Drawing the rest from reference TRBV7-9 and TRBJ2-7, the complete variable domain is DTGVSQNPRHKITKRGQNVTFRCDPISEHNRLYWYRQTLGQGPEFLTYFQNEAQLEKSRLLSDRFSAERPKGSFSTLEIQRTEQGDSAMYLCASSFPEPAYEQYFGPGTRLTVT.

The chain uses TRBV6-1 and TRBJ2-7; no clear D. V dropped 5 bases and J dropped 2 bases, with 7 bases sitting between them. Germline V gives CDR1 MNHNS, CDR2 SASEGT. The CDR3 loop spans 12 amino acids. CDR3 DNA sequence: TGTGCCAGCAGTTCTACCACCTACGAGCAGTACTTC. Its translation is CASSSTTYEQYF.

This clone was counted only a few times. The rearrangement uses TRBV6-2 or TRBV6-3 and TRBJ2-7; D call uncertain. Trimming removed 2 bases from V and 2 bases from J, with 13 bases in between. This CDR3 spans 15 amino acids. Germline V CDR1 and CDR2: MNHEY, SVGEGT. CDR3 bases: TGTGCCAGCAGTTACATTCACGGAGAGGCCTACGAGCAGTACTTC. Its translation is CASSYIHGEAYEQYF.

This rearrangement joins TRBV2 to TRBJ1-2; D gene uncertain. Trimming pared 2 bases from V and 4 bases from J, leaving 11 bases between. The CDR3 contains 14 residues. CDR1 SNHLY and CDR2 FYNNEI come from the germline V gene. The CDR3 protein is CASSETFPLYGYTF. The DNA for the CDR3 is TGTGCCAGCAGTGAAACTTTCCCCCTCTATGGCTACACCTTC. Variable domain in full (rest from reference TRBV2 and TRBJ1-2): EPEVTQTPSHQVTQMGQEVILRCVPISNHLYFYWYRQILGQKVEFLVSFYNNEISEKSEIFDDQFSVERPDGSNFTLKIRSTKLEDSAMYFCASSETFPLYGYTFGSGTRLTVV.

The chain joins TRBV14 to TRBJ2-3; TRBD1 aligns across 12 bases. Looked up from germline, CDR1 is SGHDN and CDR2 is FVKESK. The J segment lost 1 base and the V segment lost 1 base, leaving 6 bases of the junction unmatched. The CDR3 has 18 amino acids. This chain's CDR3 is CASSQAKGTGGRTDTQYF. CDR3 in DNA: TGTGCCAGCAGCCAAGCAAAAGGGACAGGGGGCCGCACAGATACGCAGTATTTT.

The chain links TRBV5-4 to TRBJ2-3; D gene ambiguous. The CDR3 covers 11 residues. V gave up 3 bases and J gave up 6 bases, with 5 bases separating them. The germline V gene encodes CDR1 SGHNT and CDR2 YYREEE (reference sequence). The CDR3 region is CASSSSDTQYF. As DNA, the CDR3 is TGTGCCAGCAGCTCCTCCGATACGCAGTATTTT.

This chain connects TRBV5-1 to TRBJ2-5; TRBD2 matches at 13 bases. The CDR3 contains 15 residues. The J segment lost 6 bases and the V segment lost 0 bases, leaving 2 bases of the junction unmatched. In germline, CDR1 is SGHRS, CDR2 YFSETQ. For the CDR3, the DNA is TGCGCCAGCAGCTTGGGGACTAGCGGGAGAAAGACCCAGTACTTC. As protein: CASSLGTSGRKTQYF.